The clone carrying this T cell receptor beta chain occurred many times. Antigen unknown. CDR3 length: 15 residues. Germline values: CDR1 LNHDA, CDR2 SQIVND (reference sequence). The V end lost 6 bases, the J end lost 1 base, and 13 bases lay between the germline ends. This record belongs to a study of HIV-infected patients and healthy controls. Study-level results: Only sixteen HIV-infected individuals were processed, a major limit on how widely findings apply.

cDNA was made from approximately 500 ng RNA using alpha and beta constant primers. Using multiplexing indices, alpha and beta chain libraries were generated apart by chain-specific third strand synthesis. TCRdb passed the 5' RACE reads through MiXCR, listing each CDR3 protein once. The sample includes around 7,000 distinct CDR3 sequences, roughly a tenth of them seen just once. Roughly three months, about 14 weeks, into antiretroviral therapy, follow-up blood was collected. All unsorted peripheral T cells were captured because whole blood was used without fractionation. The sequence came from an adult with HIV infection. The source was blood, collected during antiretroviral therapy. This chain links TRBV19 with TRBJ1-5; TRBD1 is a possible D gene (6 bases). CDR3 coding DNA: TGTGCCAGTAGAGTCCAGGGGTGGAGCAATCAGCCCCAGCATTTT. Amino acids: CASRVQGWSNQPQHF. The full variable domain, with the rest looked up from reference TRBV19 and TRBJ1-5, is DGGITQSPKYLFRKEGQNVTLSCEQNLNHDAMYWYRQDPGQGLRLIYYSQIVNDFQKGDIAEGYSVSREKKESFPLTVTSAQKNPTAFYLCASRVQGWSNQPQHFGDGTRLSIL.